The 25 T cell receptor beta chains in this list originate from one sample, sequenced in a study of T cells expressing NK-cell markers. Using the 5' RACE reads, TCRdb records one entry per CDR3 protein without DNA. The listing records 500,000 to 700,000 distinct CDR3 sequences. The sequencing sample was made of blood T cells: a sorted CD56 or NKG2C T cell subset, CD4+ or CD8+ T cells, or bulk PBMC T cells (not recorded which). The receptors derive from a young man in good health.

The chain uses TRBV27 and TRBJ2-5; the TCRdb D gene call, TRBD1, has no DNA to confirm it. The CDR3 totals 18 residues. Per germline, CDR1 MNHEY and CDR2 SMNVEV (reference sequence). CDR3: CASNTLRVGQGASWTQYF.

The V and J genes are TRBV19 and TRBJ2-7. CDR3 length: 14 residues. Germline CDR1 and CDR2: LNHDA and SQIVND (reference sequence). The CDR3 here is CASSVDRSGMEQYF.

This rearrangement joins TRBV2 to TRBJ2-2; lacking DNA, the TRBD1 call made by TCRdb goes unchecked. The CDR3 runs 15 residues. Germline loops: CDR1 SNHLY, CDR2 FYNNEI. The CDR3 sequence: CASSPGTGHTGELFF.

The chain has TRBV29-1 and TRBJ2-1; as DNA is missing, the TRBD1 call by TCRdb cannot be tested. The CDR3 has 16 amino acids. Germline V lookup: CDR1 SQVTM, CDR2 ANQGSEA. This CDR3 reads CSVEYSRDRMNNEQFF.

The CDR3 loop reads CASSQGMTGRNEQFF. The chain joins TRBV4-2 to TRBJ2-1; absent DNA, TCRdb's TRBD1 call cannot be checked. Germline lookup yields CDR1 LGHNA and CDR2 YNFKEQ. The CDR3 runs 15 residues.

This chain uses TRBV20-1 with TRBJ2-3; TCRdb reports TRBD2, a call that lacks DNA to check it against. Germline V gives CDR1 DFQATT, CDR2 SNEGSKA (reference sequence). The CDR3 loop spans 16 amino acids. The CDR3 protein is CSARDVASGRGDTQYF.

V and J are TRBV5-6 and TRBJ2-1. Per germline, CDR1 SGHDT and CDR2 YYEEEE. This CDR3 is built from 15 residues. The CDR3 loop reads CASSLVPAVQNEQFF.

The rearrangement uses TRBV28 and TRBJ1-5; TCRdb's assignment of TRBD1 cannot be checked, as there is no DNA. The CDR3 is made up of 13 amino acids. Germline CDR1 MDHEN, CDR2 SYDVKM. CDR3 residues: CASTSDRVQPQHF. The full variable domain, with the rest looked up from reference TRBV28 and TRBJ1-5, is DVKVTQSSRYLVKRTGEKVFLECVQDMDHENMFWYRQDPGLGLRLIYFSYDVKMKEKGDIPEGYSVSREKKERFSLILESASTNQTSMYLCASTSDRVQPQHFGDGTRLSIL.

The chain carries TRBV20-1 and TRBJ2-6; the D call of TRBD2 rests on TCRdb alone, since no DNA is present to check it. There are 16 residues in the CDR3. Germline CDR1 is DFQATT and CDR2 is SNEGSKA (reference sequence). This chain's CDR3 is CSASLAGVRGANVLTF.

This chain connects TRBV20-1 to TRBJ1-5. The germline V gene has CDR1 DFQATT and CDR2 SNEGSKA (reference sequence). CDR3 length: 14 amino acids. This CDR3 reads CSAPVEGEDQPQHF.

The chain couples TRBV30 to TRBJ2-1; the D call of TRBD2 rests on TCRdb alone, since no DNA is present to check it. Germline loops: CDR1 GTSNPN, CDR2 SVGIG (reference sequence). This CDR3 spans 14 amino acids. CDR3: CAWSWGGARTEQFF.

The chain couples TRBV29-1 to TRBJ2-1; TCRdb's D gene call, TRBD1, goes unchecked for lack of DNA. CDR3 length: 13 amino acids. Looked up from germline, CDR1 is SQVTM and CDR2 is ANQGSEA. CDR3 in amino acids: CSVELGRGDEQFF.

V gene TRBV19 combines with J gene TRBJ2-1; TCRdb designates TRBD2, a call that cannot be tested without DNA. The germline V gene has CDR1 LNHDA and CDR2 SQIVND (reference sequence). This CDR3 region has 20 residues. CDR3 sequence reads: CASSIDRRGGLAGGLNEQFF.

This chain uses TRBV20-1 with TRBJ2-3; TCRdb gives TRBD1 as the D gene, but with no DNA this cannot be confirmed. Per the germline V gene, CDR1 is DFQATT and CDR2 is SNEGSKA (reference sequence). The CDR3 consists of 17 residues. CDR3 loop: CSARDGTGSAGTDTQYF.

This chain joins TRBV7-2 and TRBJ1-3. CDR1 and CDR2 from the germline V gene are SGHTA and FQGNSA. The length of the CDR3 is 15 residues. This chain's CDR3 is CASSLSWGGGNTIYF.

The V call is TRBV7-2, the J call TRBJ2-7; TCRdb calls TRBD1, which cannot be checked without DNA. Germline CDR1 is SGHTA and CDR2 is FQGNSA. This CDR3 region has 15 residues. The CDR3 loop reads CASQSTGGQGYEQYF.

The V and J genes are TRBV12-3 or TRBV12-4 and TRBJ1-6. The CDR3 extends over 12 amino acids. The CDR3: CASSLGWSALHF.

CDR3 sequence reads: CASSLAAEQYF. The chain has TRBV7-9 and TRBJ2-7. Germline V lookup: CDR1 SEHNR, CDR2 FQNEAQ (reference sequence). The CDR3 is made up of 11 amino acids.

The gene calls are TRBV15 and TRBJ2-2; as DNA is missing, the TRBD2 call by TCRdb cannot be tested. The CDR3 has 18 amino acids. CDR1 and CDR2 (germline): LNHNV, YYDKDF (reference sequence). The CDR3: CATSRDERPRLNTGELFF.

The chain couples TRBV5-1 to TRBJ2-3; TCRdb's D call of TRBD1 is untestable without DNA. Germline V gene data show CDR1 as SGHRS and CDR2 as YFSETQ. This CDR3 spans 15 amino acids. The CDR3 here is CASSLQVDGTDTQYF.

The J gene is TRBJ2-5, the V gene TRBV28. Germline V CDR1 and CDR2: MDHEN, SYDVKM. This CDR3 comprises 15 residues. The CDR3 protein is CASSLAFFGQETQYF.

The chain carries TRBV7-2 and TRBJ2-3; TCRdb designates TRBD2, a call that cannot be tested without DNA. Looked up from germline, CDR1 is SGHTA and CDR2 is FQGNSA. CDR3 length equals 15 residues. The CDR3 loop reads CASSSEVPLTDTQYF. Full variable domain (outside the CDR3, taken from reference TRBV7-2 and TRBJ2-3): GAGVSQSPSNKVTEKGKDVELRCDPISGHTALYWYRQSLGQGLEFLIYFQGNSAPDKSGLPSDRFSAERTGGSVSTLTIQRTQQEDSAVYLCASSSEVPLTDTQYFGPGTRLTVL.

The gene calls are TRBV6-2 or TRBV6-3 and TRBJ2-3; lacking DNA, the TRBD2 call made by TCRdb goes unchecked. The V gene's germline CDR1 is MNHEY and CDR2 SVGEGT. The CDR3 has 14 amino acids. CDR3 residues: CASRTSGVSDTQYF.

The chain carries TRBV5-6 and TRBJ2-1; the TCRdb call, TRBD2, lacks DNA for checking. From germline, CDR1 is SGHDT and CDR2 YYEEEE. CDR3 length equals 15 residues. This CDR3 reads CASSPGTSDDNEQFF.

The V and J genes are TRBV4-2 and TRBJ1-3. Germline-derived CDR1 and CDR2 are LGHNA and YNFKEQ. This CDR3 has 16 residues. CDR3 protein: CASSPPLSVGVNTIYF.